What follows are 14 T cell receptor beta chains derived from one specimen sequenced in a study of T cell responses to AZD1222 COVID-19 vaccine (dated by TCRdb to the early 2020s). To prepare the library, the immunoSEQ multiplex PCR assay was applied. Held by TCRdb, this immuneACCESS table contains in-frame sequences only and omits some clones. Under half of the omission traces to an unresolved V gene where checked; the cause of the rest is unknown. This sample is represented by 95,000 to 150,000 clones; 70% to 90% of them were singletons. Approximately 6.2% of the sample is in the top ten clones. The meaning of the sample's time point label: baseline before first vaccination. The source was peripheral blood, collected on day 0 of AZD1222 vaccination. These receptors originate from an adult in good health.

This chain uses TRBV12-3 or TRBV12-4 with TRBJ1-2; 9 bases fit TRBD1. V shed 5 bases and J 8 bases; nucleotides not matched to a gene: 6. This CDR3 contains 13 residues. The CDR3, as DNA: TGTGCCAGCAGTGGGGACAGGGTTGGAGGCTACACCTTC. It is translated as CASSGDRVGGYTF.

The chain has TRBV7-8 and TRBJ1-1; D not certain. Trimming cost V 9 bases and J 6 bases, with 20 bases left between them. The CDR3 has 14 residues. CDR1 and CDR2 from the germline V gene are SGHVS and FQNEAQ. The CDR3 loop is CASSPQPLRSEAFF. CDR3 sequence (DNA): TGTGCCAGTAGCCCCCAACCGTTGCGGTCTGAAGCTTTCTTT. The variable domain in full, with the rest retrieved from reference TRBV7-8 and TRBJ1-1, is GAGVSQSPRYKVAKRGQDVALRCDPISGHVSLFWYQQALGQGPEFLTYFQNEAQLDKSGLPSDRFFAERPEGSVSTLKIQRTQQEDSAVYLCASSPQPLRSEAFFGQGTRLTVV.

This clone was picked up a small number of times. The chain has TRBV10-3 and TRBJ2-1, with D possibly matching TRBD1 (5 bases). Germline CDR1 reads ENHRY; CDR2 reads SYGVKD. CDR3 length equals 18 residues. With 2 bases removed from V and 5 bases from J, the gap between germline ends came to 22 bases. The DNA of the CDR3 is TGTGCCATCAGTGAGAAAAGCTTACAGGCTATCCTGGACAATGAGCAGTTCTTC. Amino acids: CAISEKSLQAILDNEQFF.

Many counts were recorded for this clone. This chain uses TRBV19 with TRBJ2-2; 7 bases are shared with TRBD2. Per the germline V gene, CDR1 is LNHDA and CDR2 is SQIVND (reference sequence). The CDR3 loop spans 12 amino acids. V trimming: 10 bases; J trimming: 7 bases; junction bases outside the gene matches: 6. CDR3 in amino acids: CATGGLYGELFF. CDR3 DNA: TGTGCCACCGGGGGGTTGTACGGGGAGCTGTTTTTT.

The chain has TRBV5-1 and TRBJ2-1; D possibly corresponds to TRBD1 (5 bases). Between the trimmed V and J ends, which lost 3 bases and 1 base, there was a span of 11 bases. The CDR3 loop spans 15 amino acids. The germline CDR1 and CDR2 sequences are SGHRS and YFSETQ. This chain's CDR3 is CASSSTVRSYNEQFF. DNA of the CDR3: TGCGCCAGCAGCTCGACAGTCCGTTCCTACAATGAGCAGTTCTTC. Variable domain in full (rest from reference TRBV5-1 and TRBJ2-1): KAGVTQTPRYLIKTRGQQVTLSCSPISGHRSVSWYQQTPGQGLQFLFEYFSETQRNKGNFPGRFSGRQFSNSRSEMNVSTLELGDSALYLCASSSTVRSYNEQFFGPGTRLTVL.

This clone was observed a single time. This rearrangement joins TRBV27 to TRBJ2-1, with 7 bases matching TRBD2. Per the germline V gene, CDR1 is MNHEY and CDR2 is SMNVEV (reference sequence). V lost 4 bases to trimming and J lost 10 bases; unmatched junction nucleotides: 4. CDR3 length: 12 amino acids. CDR3 sequence reads: CASSSPGLEQFF. As DNA, the CDR3 is TGTGCCAGCAGTTCTCCGGGACTAGAGCAGTTCTTC.

This chain links TRBV25-1 with TRBJ1-2; 8 nucleotides align to TRBD1. Trimming removed 3 bases from V and 4 bases from J; junction bases left unmatched: 1. The CDR3 is made up of 13 amino acids. Germline V lookup: CDR1 MGHDK, CDR2 SYGVNS. DNA of the CDR3: TGTGCCAGCAGTGAGGACAGGGTCTATGGCTACACCTTC. Protein sequence: CASSEDRVYGYTF.

The chain carries TRBV2 and TRBJ2-7; a weak D match, TRBD2 (5 bases). This CDR3 region has 14 residues. CDR1 and CDR2 (germline): SNHLY, FYNNEI. V gave up 3 bases and J gave up 3 bases, with 12 bases separating them. CDR3 protein: CASSDRGLVYEQYF. CDR3 nucleotide sequence: TGTGCCAGCAGTGACAGAGGGCTGGTCTACGAGCAGTACTTC.

This chain links TRBV12-5 with TRBJ2-3; the D gene is possibly TRBD2 (6 bases). The V and J ends lost 1 base and 0 bases respectively, with 14 bases between them. This CDR3 is built from 17 residues. Germline V CDR1 and CDR2: LGHNT, FRNRAP. DNA of the CDR3: TGTGCTAGTGGTTTGGGGGGGGTAGGAGGAAGCACAGATACGCAGTATTTT. Its translation is CASGLGGVGGSTDTQYF.

This clone was observed once. This chain uses TRBV12-3 or TRBV12-4 with TRBJ1-4; no definite D call. V was pared by 6 bases and J by 5 bases, with 7 bases between. The CDR3 has 12 amino acids. CDR3 in DNA: TGTGCCAGCAGCGGCCAAAATGAAAAACTGTTTTTT. Protein sequence: CASSGQNEKLFF.

Written as DNA, the CDR3 is TGTGCCAGCCGTCCCGAGGAGGGGCGGCTCTACGAGCAGTACTTC. Translated: CASRPEEGRLYEQYF. The V call is TRBV27, the J call TRBJ2-7, with D possibly being TRBD2 (6 bases). CDR3 length equals 15 residues. The V end lost 8 bases, the J end lost 3 bases, and 20 bases lay between the germline ends. Germline lookup yields CDR1 MNHEY and CDR2 SMNVEV (reference sequence).

The rearrangement uses TRBV6-5 and TRBJ1-4; 7 bases line up with TRBD1. V lost 6 bases to trimming and J lost 3 bases; unmatched junction nucleotides: 7. This CDR3 is built from 15 residues. Germline V CDR1 and CDR2: MNHEY, SVGAGI. CDR3 nucleotides: TGTGCCAGCAGCTTTGCAGGGGGGTCTAATGAAAAACTGTTTTTT. Translated: CASSFAGGSNEKLFF.

This chain uses TRBV29-1 with TRBJ1-2; no clear D gene. Per germline, CDR1 SQVTM and CDR2 ANQGSEA. The CDR3 totals 12 residues. Trimming removed 3 bases at V and 6 bases at J, with 11 bases between. The CDR3 is CSVERTTNGYTF. The CDR3 DNA sequence: TGCAGCGTTGAGAGGACTACGAATGGCTACACCTTC.

The chain combines TRBV11-3 with TRBJ2-2, with TRBD2 as a possible D gene (6 bases). Trimming removed 2 bases at V and 1 base at J, with 17 bases between. This CDR3 region has 18 residues. In germline, CDR1 is SGHNT, CDR2 YENEEA. The CDR3 sequence: CASSLYGGGGWNTGELFF. CDR3 in DNA: TGTGCCAGCAGCTTATATGGGGGAGGCGGATGGAACACCGGGGAGCTGTTTTTT.